This entry features one T cell receptor beta chain sequence. This clone has just one count. Its recognized antigen is unknown. No clone much larger than this one lies a single base away; base qualities are absent. This record belongs to a study of cytomegalovirus exposure and HLA in healthy donors (TCRdb year 2017). In the study overall: A later analysis indicated that the 120 validation repertoires were generated on the platform also employed for the 650 to 850 repertoires of the first cohort. The study aimed to test whether cataloging public T cell receptors could reveal signatures of past pathogen exposure. High-throughput TCR immunosequencing, statistical association of individual TCRs with disease status, and machine learning were combined to predict cytomegalovirus infection status. A separate validation cohort of roughly 120 different subjects was used in addition to the roughly 700-subject first cohort.

V is pared back by 10 bases and J by 7 bases, with 20 bases lying between the germline termini. The germline V gene (reference sequence) specifies MNHNY as CDR1 and SVGAGI as CDR2. Counted from cysteine to phenylalanine, this CDR3 has 13 amino acids. Just CDR3 DNA is preserved here, 39 bases in frame from base 1. Donors formed part of the validation cohort, which comprised 95 to 150 subjects and was distinct from the first cohort of under 850 subjects. The paper's findings and limits, for the study overall: The authors suggested that the approach could potentially be extended to other disease states and immunological phenotypes. Across donors, most TCR sequences were observed very rarely, whereas some public TCRs were present in many individuals. The classifier was reported to diagnose cytomegalovirus status with high specificity and sensitivity in both the original and validation cohorts. A later analysis lacked HLA typing for the validation cohort, so it scored co-occurrence in that cohort across all 110 or so repertoires. Subsequent analysis determined that TCRs grouped into clusters in the first cohort also showed a tendency toward co-occurrence across the 90 to 150 validation repertoires, and about 94% of cluster scores exceeded 0. The study listed 164 TCR beta chains as associated with cytomegalovirus. In vitro tests confirmed that three of the cytomegalovirus-associated TCR beta chains recognize cytomegalovirus antigens.

The library was prepared using the immunoSEQ multiplex PCR assay. The authors' analysis ran thus. A statistical classification framework was developed to diagnose cytomegalovirus status using the catalog of TCR beta chain sequences. The immuneACCESS repertoire file appears here via TCRdb, limited to in-frame rearrangements. These files lack a portion of the clones; in checked studies, under half of the deficit traces to unresolved V genes, and the cause of the others is not known. D and trimming were read from the DNA, whereas the V and J calls and clone size are those reported in that table. Recorded for this sample are roughly 150,000 clones; approximately 84% of them occurred a single time. Around 27% of the sample is in the top ten clones.

This TCR derives from a man under 40 in good health and CMV-seropositive. Sequencing was done on a sample of PBMCs. The rearrangement combines TRBV6-6 with TRBJ2-7; possibly the D gene is TRBD2, per 5 matching bases. The CDR3 in this case is CATRMRGGREQYF. The sequenced DNA is TGTGCCACCCGAATGCGAGGAGGTCGGGAGCAGTACTTC.